This passage covers 24 T cell receptor beta chains from one sample sequenced in a study of blood T cell repertoires in COVID-19. This table comes from immunoSEQ multiplex PCR, and its TCRdb copy is limited to in-frame clones, with some not included. The sample has around 100,000 clones, roughly 80% seen once. Specimen: peripheral blood. These receptors originate from a woman between 40 and 50 years old with acute or convalescent COVID-19.

This clone was counted ten times or more. The CDR3 DNA reads as TGTGCCAGTAGCTTTCAGGGCATGATGAGCACTGAAGCTTTCTTT. Its translation: CASSFQGMMSTEAFF. V and J are TRBV19 and TRBJ1-1, with D perhaps TRBD1 (5 bases). Germline V CDR1 and CDR2: LNHDA, SQIVND (reference sequence). The CDR3 is made up of 15 amino acids. The V and J ends lost 6 bases and 4 bases respectively, with 18 bases between them.

J is TRBJ1-1 and V is TRBV6-5; TRBD1 matches 9 bases. V shed 6 bases and J 5 bases; nucleotides not matched to a gene: 10. Germline V gene sequence: CDR1 MNHEY, CDR2 SVGAGI. The CDR3 length is 15 residues. Written as DNA, the CDR3 is TGTGCCAGCAGGTCGGGACAGGGTGGCGGGACTGAAGCTTTCTTT. Translating it yields CASRSGQGGGTEAFF.

This chain connects TRBV7-8 to TRBJ2-4, with 8 bases lining up with TRBD1. Germline V gene lookup returns CDR1 SGHVS and CDR2 FQNEAQ. The CDR3 loop spans 16 amino acids. After removal of 5 bases from V and 7 bases from J, the junction contained 13 bases not matched to a gene. CDR3 in DNA: TGTGCCAGCAGCCCAGGGGGCTCTAAGCTCGGGAACATTCAGTACTTC. Its protein is CASSPGGSKLGNIQYF.

J is TRBJ2-1 and V is TRBV5-4; TRBD1 agrees at 7 bases. CDR1 SGHNT and CDR2 YYREEE come from the germline V gene (reference sequence). V dropped 4 bases and J dropped 8; count of bases not matched to a gene: 15. The CDR3 is 16 amino acids. The CDR3, as DNA: TGTGCCAGCAGCAAGCGACAGGGTATATGGGAAGATGAGCAGTTCTTC. Its translation is CASSKRQGIWEDEQFF.

The chain joins TRBV5-1 to TRBJ2-3; perhaps TRBD1 as D (6 bases). CDR3 length: 13 residues. Trimming shortened V by 10 bases and J by 2 bases, and 14 bases separated the two germline ends. Germline CDR1 SGHRS, CDR2 YFSETQ. This CDR3 reads CAREGQNTDTQYF. CDR3 nucleotide sequence: TGCGCCCGTGAGGGACAAAACACAGATACGCAGTATTTT. Full variable domain (missing parts from reference TRBV5-1 and TRBJ2-3): KAGVTQTPRYLIKTRGQQVTLSCSPISGHRSVSWYQQTPGQGLQFLFEYFSETQRNKGNFPGRFSGRQFSNSRSEMNVSTLELGDSALYLCAREGQNTDTQYFGPGTRLTVL.

The chain couples TRBV20-1 to TRBJ2-3; 12 positions agree with TRBD2. Trimming took 3 bases from V and 0 from J; bases not matched to a gene: 7. The germline V gene has CDR1 DFQATT and CDR2 SNEGSKA (reference sequence). The CDR3 loop spans 17 amino acids. CDR3 DNA sequence: TGCAGTGCTAGTGCTAGCGGGGGGGTCTCTAGCACAGATACGCAGTATTTT. Its translation: CSASASGGVSSTDTQYF.

In this sample, this clone turned up once. The chain couples TRBV7-2 to TRBJ1-2; TRBD1 matches at 10 bases. Germline CDR1 SGHTA, CDR2 FQGNSA. J was trimmed by 4 bases and V by 2 bases; bases with no gene match: 4. The CDR3 consists of 15 residues. The DNA for the CDR3 is TGTGCCAGCAGCTTATCGGGACAGGGGCCCTATGGCTACACCTTC. Its translation is CASSLSGQGPYGYTF.

The genes are TRBV9 and TRBJ2-3, with 11 bases identical to TRBD1. Looked up from germline, CDR1 is SGDLS and CDR2 is YYNGEE. After removal of 5 bases from V and 5 bases from J, the junction contained 7 bases not matched to a gene. The CDR3 is made up of 15 amino acids. The CDR3 DNA follows: TGTGCCAGCAGTGGACAGGGGGCAGCAATAGATACGCAGTATTTT. This codes for CASSGQGAAIDTQYF.

The chain combines TRBV7-3 with TRBJ2-3; a weak D match, TRBD2 (6 bases). Trimming pared 5 bases from V and 3 bases from J, leaving 15 bases between. In germline, CDR1 is SGHTA, CDR2 FQGTGA. The CDR3 length is 15 residues. CDR3 sequence (DNA): TGTGCCAGCAGCGCTACCGGGACTGTGACAGATACGCAGTATTTT. It codes for CASSATGTVTDTQYF. Complete variable domain (other parts from reference TRBV7-3 and TRBJ2-3): GAGVSQTPSNKVTEKGKYVELRCDPISGHTALYWYRQSLGQGPEFLIYFQGTGAADDSGLPNDRFFAVRPEGSVSTLKIQRTERGDSAVYLCASSATGTVTDTQYFGPGTRLTVL.

The chain is built from TRBV30 and TRBJ2-2, with D unresolved. The germline V gene encodes CDR1 GTSNPN and CDR2 SVGIG (reference sequence). The CDR3 runs 14 residues. The V end was cut by 3 bases, the J end by 5 bases, with 13 bases between. The CDR3 sequence: CAWRLISATGELFF. CDR3 nucleotides: TGTGCCTGGAGGCTTATATCAGCGACCGGGGAGCTGTTTTTT.

V is TRBV6-5 and J is TRBJ1-4; TRBD1 is a possible D gene (5 bases). Trimming removed 7 bases from V and 14 bases from J, with 20 bases in between. Germline V gives CDR1 MNHEY, CDR2 SVGAGI. This CDR3 contains 13 residues. CDR3 amino acids: CASTTGSKDSLFF. The CDR3 DNA follows: TGTGCCAGCACCACAGGATCCAAGGATTCTCTGTTTTTT.

The rearrangement joins TRBV7-6 to TRBJ2-5; the match to TRBD2 covers 8 bases. The CDR3 loop spans 14 amino acids. Trimming removed 3 bases from V and 5 bases from J; junction bases left unmatched: 5. Germline loops: CDR1 SGHVS, CDR2 FNYEAQ. The CDR3 is CASSLTGGPETQYF. DNA of the CDR3: TGTGCCAGCAGCTTGACGGGGGGGCCCGAGACCCAGTACTTC.

The sample holds one count of this clone. This sequence joins TRBV30 and TRBJ1-5, with 8 positions matching TRBD1. Germline V gives CDR1 GTSNPN, CDR2 SVGIG (reference sequence). Trimming removed 2 bases from V and 1 base from J; junction bases left unmatched: 4. The CDR3 consists of 15 residues. DNA of the CDR3: TGTGCCTGGAGTCAGGGGGCAACGAGCAATCAGCCCCAGCATTTT. Translation: CAWSQGATSNQPQHF.

This chain links TRBV2 with TRBJ1-2, with 8 bases fitting TRBD1. This CDR3 has 12 residues. The germline gives CDR1 SNHLY, CDR2 FYNNEI. V shed 9 bases and J 5 bases; nucleotides not matched to a gene: 5. In nucleotides, the CDR3 is TGTGCCAGACAGGGGGTTGGGTATGGCTACACCTTC. Its protein product is CARQGVGYGYTF.

The chain links TRBV5-1 to TRBJ2-5; 9 nucleotides align to TRBD1. CDR1 is SGHRS and CDR2 is YFSETQ in the germline V gene. V lost 4 bases to trimming and J lost 5 bases; unmatched junction nucleotides: 9. This CDR3 comprises 15 residues. This chain's CDR3 is CASSVWTGEGETQYF. CDR3 DNA sequence: TGCGCCAGCAGCGTCTGGACAGGGGAGGGGGAGACCCAGTACTTC.

V is TRBV4-1 and J is TRBJ1-3, with a weak D call TRBD1 (5 bases). V was clipped by 0 bases and J by 2 bases, with 17 bases between them. The CDR3 runs 18 residues. Germline lookup yields CDR1 MGHRA and CDR2 YSYEKL. The CDR3 region is CASSQDSLYPGAGNTIYF. The CDR3 DNA sequence: TGCGCCAGCAGCCAAGATTCCCTGTATCCGGGGGCTGGAAACACCATATATTTT.

CDR3 in amino acids: CASSPNRETQYF. Here the CDR3 DNA reads TGTGCCAGCAGCCCTAATCGGGAGACCCAGTACTTC. The chain links TRBV7-9 to TRBJ2-5; no clear D gene. Trimming shortened V by 5 bases and J by 5 bases, and 9 bases separated the two germline ends. Germline CDR1 SEHNR, CDR2 FQNEAQ (reference sequence). The CDR3 is 12 amino acids.

The V gene is TRBV11-2, the J gene TRBJ1-2, with D tentatively TRBD1 (5 bases). V was shortened by 1 base and J by 5 bases, with 8 bases between the two germline ends. The CDR3 loop spans 13 amino acids. CDR1 and CDR2 from the germline V gene are SGHAT and FQNNGV. DNA of the CDR3: TGTGCCAGCAGCTTAGGTCAGGGATATGGCTACACCTTC. Translated: CASSLGQGYGYTF.

The chain is built from TRBV25-1 and TRBJ1-2, with 8 bases fitting TRBD1. The CDR3 contains 13 residues. Germline V gene sequence: CDR1 MGHDK, CDR2 SYGVNS. Trimming at V came to 6 bases and at J to 7 bases, leaving 7 bases not matched to a gene. CDR3 sequence: CASSPGGWGGYTF. CDR3 DNA sequence: TGTGCCAGCAGCCCAGGGGGCTGGGGTGGCTACACCTTC.

This clone was counted once. The chain couples TRBV7-9 to TRBJ2-2; no reliable D call. CDR3 length: 16 residues. V lost 1 base and J 6 bases, leaving 15 bases between the germline ends. Germline CDR1 reads SEHNR; CDR2 reads FQNEAQ (reference sequence). This chain's CDR3 is CASSLGSAPGAGELFF. The CDR3 bases are TGTGCCAGCAGCTTAGGGAGTGCCCCTGGCGCCGGGGAGCTGTTTTTT.

V is TRBV6-5 and J is TRBJ1-1; D unresolved. CDR1 and CDR2 from the germline V gene are MNHEY and SVGAGI. Trimming left V 5 bases short and J 5 bases short, with 12 bases between. The CDR3 consists of 13 residues. The CDR3: CASSPWSGTEAFF. The DNA for the CDR3 is TGTGCCAGCAGTCCGTGGTCGGGGACTGAAGCTTTCTTT.

The chain carries TRBV7-9 and TRBJ2-5; D not certain. Trimming took off 1 base at V and 4 bases at J, with 4 bases between the two ends. Germline loops: CDR1 SEHNR, CDR2 FQNEAQ (reference sequence). The CDR3 totals 12 residues. The CDR3 is CASSLGAETQYF. CDR3 coding DNA: TGTGCCAGCAGCTTAGGGGCAGAGACCCAGTACTTC.

As regards this clone: Compared with germline, one end of the junction differs, possibly owing to a read error. This same CDR3 is encoded by further DNA sequences in the sample. The chain has TRBV10-2 and TRBJ1-2; maybe TRBD1 (5 bases). Germline V gene data show CDR1 as WSHSY and CDR2 as SAAADI. The CDR3 contains 13 residues. CDR3 DNA: TGCGCCACCCAATATGGGCGGGACTACGGCTACACCTTC. It codes for CATQYGRDYGYTF.

This clone has just one count. V is TRBV15 and J is TRBJ2-3, with TRBD2 matching 7 bases. CDR1 is LNHNV, CDR2 YYDKDF, per germline (reference sequence). V dropped 5 bases and J dropped 6; count of bases not matched to a gene: 8. This CDR3 is 14 amino acids long. The CDR3, as DNA: TGTGCCACCAGCCGAAGACTAGCAGGGGATACGCAGTATTTT. This codes for CATSRRLAGDTQYF.